The 27 T cell receptor beta chains listed next were all sequenced from one sample in a study of OX40 agonist ivuxolimab in advanced cancers. TCRdb's table, derived via immunoSEQ multiplex PCR, lists solely in-frame clones and lacks some. The table records tens of thousands of clones, about 86% of them present only once. The sample consisted of CD4+ or CD8+ T cells sorted from blood, taken in a trial of the OX40 agonist ivuxolimab. Source of these receptors: an adult with an advanced solid tumor such as melanoma, head and neck, liver or kidney cancer.

V gene TRBV5-1 combines with J gene TRBJ1-4; D perhaps matches TRBD1 (6 bases). This CDR3 has 15 amino acids. Germline V lookup: CDR1 SGHRS, CDR2 YFSETQ. The V end was cut by 2 bases, the J end by 7 bases, with 15 bases between. CDR3 loop: CASSLPTGNGEKLFF. CDR3 bases: TGCGCCAGCAGCTTACCAACAGGGAATGGTGAAAAACTGTTTTTT.

The CDR3 sequence: CASLRPPGGEQYF. As DNA, the CDR3 is TGTGCCAGCTTGAGGCCCCCGGGGGGTGAGCAGTACTTC. This chain connects TRBV2 to TRBJ2-7, with 7 bases matching TRBD2. The CDR3 contains 13 residues. Looked up from germline, CDR1 is SNHLY and CDR2 is FYNNEI. V trimming: 8 bases; J trimming: 7 bases; junction bases outside the gene matches: 11.

J is TRBJ1-5 and V is TRBV7-8; D is ambiguous. Germline CDR1 is SGHVS and CDR2 is FQNEAQ. The CDR3 length is 14 residues. V lost 1 base and J 4 bases, leaving 8 bases between the germline ends. The CDR3 coding sequence is TGTGCCAGCAGCTTAGGAGACGGAAATCAGCCCCAGCATTTT. This codes for CASSLGDGNQPQHF.

The chain joins TRBV11-1 to TRBJ2-3; no clear D gene. The V end was cut by 1 base, the J end by 5 bases, with 7 bases between. The germline CDR1 and CDR2 sequences are SGHAT and FQDESV (reference sequence). The CDR3 covers 13 residues. The CDR3 reads CASSLGLGDTQYF. DNA for the CDR3: TGTGCCAGCAGCTTAGGGTTGGGAGATACGCAGTATTTT.

A few counts support this clone. This chain uses TRBV18 with TRBJ1-1; 7 bases agree with TRBD1. This CDR3 contains 16 residues. Germline CDR1 reads KGHSH; CDR2 reads LQKENI. After removal of 1 base from V and 1 base from J, the junction contained 6 bases not matched to a gene. DNA of the CDR3: TGTGCCAGCTCACCACGACAGGGAGTTGGGAACACTGAAGCTTTCTTT. Its translation: CASSPRQGVGNTEAFF.

This chain joins TRBV5-6 and TRBJ1-5; no firm D call. CDR1 SGHDT and CDR2 YYEEEE come from the germline V gene. V was pared by 0 bases and J by 4 bases, with 8 bases between. This CDR3 has 14 residues. The CDR3 here is CASSLAGPNQPQHF. Written as DNA, the CDR3 is TGTGCCAGCAGCTTGGCAGGCCCTAATCAGCCCCAGCATTTT.

The J gene is TRBJ2-3, the V gene TRBV4-1; D unresolved. This CDR3 is 15 amino acids long. Germline V gene data show CDR1 as MGHRA and CDR2 as YSYEKL. V lost 6 bases and J lost 5, with 18 bases in between. In nucleotides, the CDR3 is TGCGCCAGCAGGAATGCGGTTGGGGTCGAAGATACGCAGTATTTT. It yields the protein CASRNAVGVEDTQYF.

This sequence joins TRBV9 and TRBJ2-1; D not resolved. The CDR3 spans 15 residues. The germline V gene encodes CDR1 SGDLS and CDR2 YYNGEE. Trimming removed 4 bases from V and 0 bases from J, with 11 bases in between. The CDR3 reads CASSPQPSSYNEQFF. The CDR3, as DNA: TGTGCCAGCAGCCCCCAACCTAGCTCCTACAATGAGCAGTTCTTC.

A remark on this clone: An end of the junction does not agree with germline; a read error may underlie this. Other DNA sequences in this sample translate to the same CDR3. This rearrangement joins TRBV15 to TRBJ1-1; 7 nucleotides match TRBD1. Germline V gives CDR1 LNHNV, CDR2 YYDKDF (reference sequence). The CDR3 contains 16 residues. The CDR3 sequence: CATGNGWDIGGTEAFF. The CDR3 DNA is TGTGCCACCGGAAATGGGTGGGACATAGGGGGCACTGAAGCTTTCTTC.

The V gene is TRBV25-1, the J gene TRBJ1-4; D uncertain. The CDR3 length is 13 residues. CDR1 is MGHDK, CDR2 SYGVNS, per germline. V gave up 4 bases and J gave up 1 base, with 4 bases separating them. CDR3 residues: CASSAGTNEKLFF. CDR3 nucleotides: TGTGCCAGCAGTGCCGGAACTAATGAAAAACTGTTTTTT. The variable domain in full, with the rest retrieved from reference TRBV25-1 and TRBJ1-4, is EADIYQTPRYLVIGTGKKITLECSQTMGHDKMYWYQQDPGMELHLIHYSYGVNSTEKGDLSSESTVSRIRTEHFPLTLESARPSHTSQYLCASSAGTNEKLFFGSGTQLSVL.

The V and J genes are TRBV6-1 and TRBJ2-7, with D unresolved. The CDR3 covers 14 residues. The V end was cut by 9 bases, the J end by 4 bases, with 19 bases between. Germline V gene data show CDR1 as MNHNS and CDR2 as SASEGT. Here the CDR3 DNA reads TGTGCCAGTCGAAGGGTAGCTGATGGGTACGAGCAGTACTTC. Translated: CASRRVADGYEQYF.

This chain joins TRBV6-1 and TRBJ2-2; 11 nucleotides agree with TRBD2. Germline V gene data show CDR1 as MNHNS and CDR2 as SASEGT. Germline trimming cut 0 bases from V and 0 bases from J; bases unmatched to any gene: 3. The CDR3 consists of 18 residues. Here the CDR3 reads CASSEALAGAANTGELFF. In DNA, the CDR3 is TGTGCCAGCAGTGAAGCACTAGCGGGGGCCGCGAACACCGGGGAGCTGTTTTTT.

The chain joins TRBV2 to TRBJ2-7; no reliable D call. Trimming shortened V by 5 bases and J by 3 bases, and 8 bases separated the two germline ends. This CDR3 is 12 amino acids long. The germline gives CDR1 SNHLY, CDR2 FYNNEI. Here the CDR3 DNA reads TGTGCCAGCAGTATCGAGAACTACGAGCAGTACTTC. Protein sequence: CASSIENYEQYF.

This chain uses TRBV5-1 with TRBJ1-2; TRBD1 agrees at 9 bases. The CDR3 spans 16 residues. Unmatched junction bases numbered 12, after V lost 3 bases and J lost 6 bases. Germline-derived CDR1 and CDR2 are SGHRS and YFSETQ. CDR3 sequence reads: CASSSSGTGLLNGYTF. DNA of the CDR3: TGCGCCAGCAGCTCGAGCGGGACAGGGTTACTAAATGGCTACACCTTC.

The chain is built from TRBV2 and TRBJ1-1, with TRBD1 as a possible D gene (6 bases). CDR1 and CDR2 from the germline V gene are SNHLY and FYNNEI. The length of the CDR3 is 15 residues. V lost 10 bases and J lost 4, with 22 bases in between. In DNA form, the CDR3 reads TGTGCCACGCGAGAGAAACAGGGAGGCGGCACTGAAGCTTTCTTT. It yields the protein CATREKQGGGTEAFF.

The V and J genes are TRBV7-8 and TRBJ2-1; maybe TRBD1 (6 bases). V lost 0 bases and J 3 bases, leaving 9 bases between the germline ends. Germline V gene data show CDR1 as SGHVS and CDR2 as FQNEAQ. The CDR3 is made up of 15 amino acids. The CDR3 loop is CASSLAGAGYNEQFF. The CDR3 nucleotides are TGTGCCAGCAGCTTAGCGGGGGCTGGCTACAATGAGCAGTTCTTC.

The V call is TRBV5-6, the J call TRBJ1-6; 9 bases align to TRBD1. The germline CDR1 and CDR2 sequences are SGHDT and YYEEEE. CDR3 length: 17 residues. J gave up 2 bases and V 4 bases, and 7 bases lay outside the gene matches. This CDR3 reads CASSTIQGATYNSPLHF. The CDR3 region has the DNA TGTGCCAGCAGCACGATACAGGGGGCGACCTATAATTCACCCCTCCACTTT.

CDR3 loop: CASSIDGTGLGNEQFF. In nucleotides, the CDR3 is TGTGCCAGTAGTATAGATGGGACGGGGTTGGGCAATGAGCAGTTCTTC. V gene TRBV19 combines with J gene TRBJ2-1; D is perhaps TRBD1 or TRBD2 (5 bases each). CDR1 is LNHDA, CDR2 SQIVND, per germline (reference sequence). V dropped 0 bases and J dropped 6 bases, with 15 bases sitting between them. The CDR3 has 16 residues.

The chain joins TRBV2 to TRBJ1-2, with a possible D match to TRBD1 (5 bases). CDR1 and CDR2 from the germline V gene are SNHLY and FYNNEI. V was trimmed by 6 bases and J by 8 bases, leaving 19 bases between them. The CDR3 length is 14 residues. The CDR3 DNA reads TGTGCCAGCAGCCTCGACAGCGGGATGGGGGGCTACACCTTC. It translates to CASSLDSGMGGYTF.

This clone was picked up a small number of times. This sequence joins TRBV12-5 and TRBJ1-1, with unresolved D. The CDR3 consists of 13 residues. V dropped 2 bases and J dropped 8 bases, with 12 bases sitting between them. Germline CDR1 and CDR2: LGHNT and FRNRAP. CDR3 loop: CASGLYGEVEAFF. The CDR3, as DNA: TGTGCTAGTGGTTTGTATGGGGAAGTGGAAGCTTTCTTT. The full variable domain, its missing parts supplied by reference TRBV12-5 and TRBJ1-1, is DARVTQTPRHKVTEMGQEVTMRCQPILGHNTVFWYRQTMMQGLELLAYFRNRAPLDDSGMPKDRFSAEMPDATLATLKIQPSEPRDSAVYFCASGLYGEVEAFFGQGTRLTVV.

The chain recombines TRBV5-1 with TRBJ2-3, with a possible D match to TRBD1 (6 bases). This CDR3 comprises 12 residues. CDR1 and CDR2 from the germline V gene are SGHRS and YFSETQ. V was trimmed by 4 bases and J by 9 bases, leaving 12 bases between them. The CDR3 region has the DNA TGCGCCAGCAGCAAACAGGGTCTCACGCAGTATTTT. Protein product: CASSKQGLTQYF.

The V gene is TRBV2, the J gene TRBJ1-2; no clear D. The V gene's germline CDR1 is SNHLY and CDR2 FYNNEI. Trimming took 5 bases from V and 13 from J, leaving 14 bases between them. The CDR3 has 11 residues. CDR3 nucleotide sequence: TGTGCCAGCAGTCTGGAAGCCAGTGTCACCTTC. Translation: CASSLEASVTF.

The rearrangement uses TRBV15 and TRBJ2-7, with 12 bases that match TRBD2. The length of the CDR3 is 16 residues. Unmatched junction bases numbered 10, after V lost 5 bases and J lost 5 bases. Germline V gene sequence: CDR1 LNHNV, CDR2 YYDKDF (reference sequence). The CDR3 bases are TGTGCCACCAGCCCCCCCCCTAGCGGGGGGGCCCACGAGCAGTACTTC. Protein: CATSPPPSGGAHEQYF. Full variable domain (rest looked up from reference TRBV15 and TRBJ2-7): DAMVIQNPRYQVTQFGKPVTLSCSQTLNHNVMYWYQQKSSQAPKLLFHYYDKDFNNEADTPDNFQSRRPNTSFCFLDIRSPGLGDTAMYLCATSPPPSGGAHEQYFGPGTRLTVT.

The chain employs TRBV5-4 and TRBJ1-3; D gene unclear. Trimming cost V 2 bases and J 4 bases, with 7 bases left between them. Germline CDR1 and CDR2: SGHNT and YYREEE (reference sequence). The CDR3 is made up of 13 amino acids. DNA for the CDR3: TGTGCCAGCAGCTTAACCCAGGGAAACACCATATATTTT. Translated, it gives CASSLTQGNTIYF.

The V gene is TRBV11-3, the J gene TRBJ2-3; D may be TRBD1 (5 bases). Trimming cost V 5 bases and J 0 bases, with 12 bases left between them. CDR3 length: 15 residues. CDR1 SGHNT and CDR2 YENEEA come from the germline V gene. In DNA, the CDR3 is TGTGCCAGCAGCCCAGTCCCAGGGAGCACAGATACGCAGTATTTT. The encoded protein is CASSPVPGSTDTQYF.

The chain uses TRBV7-8 and TRBJ2-2, with 7 bases lining up with TRBD2. The V and J ends lost 0 bases and 1 base, in that order; junction bases with no gene match: 2. The CDR3 is 16 residues long. The germline V gene encodes CDR1 SGHVS and CDR2 FQNEAQ. CDR3 bases: TGTGCCAGCAGCTTAGCTCGGGGGGTGAACACCGGGGAGCTGTTTTTT. This encodes CASSLARGVNTGELFF.

The chain couples TRBV19 to TRBJ1-5; a possible D gene is TRBD1 (5 bases). The CDR3 has 14 amino acids. From germline, CDR1 is LNHDA and CDR2 SQIVND (reference sequence). Trimming took off 5 bases at V and 4 bases at J, with 12 bases between the two ends. The CDR3: CASSAQGLNQPQHF. CDR3 coding DNA: TGTGCCAGTAGTGCCCAGGGCCTTAATCAGCCCCAGCATTTT.